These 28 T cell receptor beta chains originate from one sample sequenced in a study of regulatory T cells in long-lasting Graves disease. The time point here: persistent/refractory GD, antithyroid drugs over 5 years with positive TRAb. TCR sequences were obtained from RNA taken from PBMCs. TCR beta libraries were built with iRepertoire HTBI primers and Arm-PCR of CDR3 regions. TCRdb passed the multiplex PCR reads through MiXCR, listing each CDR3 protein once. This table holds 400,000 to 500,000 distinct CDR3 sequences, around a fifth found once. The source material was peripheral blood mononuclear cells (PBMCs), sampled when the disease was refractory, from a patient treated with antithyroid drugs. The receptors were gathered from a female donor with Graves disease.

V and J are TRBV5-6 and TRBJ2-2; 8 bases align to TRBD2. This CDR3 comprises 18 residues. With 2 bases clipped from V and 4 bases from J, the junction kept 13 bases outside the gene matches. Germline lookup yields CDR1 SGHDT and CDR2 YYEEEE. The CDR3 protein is CASSFPSNSGVVTGELFF. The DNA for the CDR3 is TGTGCCAGCAGCTTCCCCTCTAATAGCGGGGTCGTCACCGGGGAGCTGTTTTTT.

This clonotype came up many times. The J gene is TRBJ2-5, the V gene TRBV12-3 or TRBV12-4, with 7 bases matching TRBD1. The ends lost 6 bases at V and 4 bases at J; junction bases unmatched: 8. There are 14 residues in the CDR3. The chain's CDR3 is CASSPKTGLETQYF. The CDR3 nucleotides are TGTGCCAGCAGCCCTAAGACAGGGCTAGAGACCCAGTACTTC.

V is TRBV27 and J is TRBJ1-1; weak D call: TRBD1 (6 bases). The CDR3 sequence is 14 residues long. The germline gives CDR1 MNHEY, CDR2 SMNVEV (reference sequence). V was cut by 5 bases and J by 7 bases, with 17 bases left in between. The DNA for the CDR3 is TGTGCCAGCAGTATCAGGGGCGCCACCCTTGAAGCTTTCTTT. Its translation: CASSIRGATLEAFF.

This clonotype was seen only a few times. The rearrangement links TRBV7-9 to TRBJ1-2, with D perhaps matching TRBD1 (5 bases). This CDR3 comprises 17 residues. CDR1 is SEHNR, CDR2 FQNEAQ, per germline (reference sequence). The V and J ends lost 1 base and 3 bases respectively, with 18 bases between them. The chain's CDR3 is CASSLGDPGARDYGYTF. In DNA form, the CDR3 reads TGTGCCAGCAGCTTAGGGGACCCTGGGGCGAGGGACTATGGCTACACCTTC.

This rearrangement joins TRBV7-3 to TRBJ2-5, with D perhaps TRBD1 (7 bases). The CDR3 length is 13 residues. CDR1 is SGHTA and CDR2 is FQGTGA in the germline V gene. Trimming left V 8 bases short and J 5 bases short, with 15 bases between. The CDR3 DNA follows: TGTGCCAGCCGCCCGACAGGGACTGAGACCCAGTACTTC. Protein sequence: CASRPTGTETQYF.

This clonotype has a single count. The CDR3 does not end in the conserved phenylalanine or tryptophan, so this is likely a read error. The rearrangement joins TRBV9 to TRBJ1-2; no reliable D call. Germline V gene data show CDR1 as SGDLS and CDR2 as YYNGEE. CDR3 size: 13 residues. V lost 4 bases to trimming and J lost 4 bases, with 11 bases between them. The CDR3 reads CASSQDGSYGYTL. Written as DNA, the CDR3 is TGTGCCAGCAGCCAGGACGGGTCCTATGGCTACACCCTC.

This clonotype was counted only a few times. The CDR3 DNA reads TGCAGTGCTGGTACAGTAAACACTGAAGCTTTCTTT. Its translation: CSAGTVNTEAFF. The V and J genes are TRBV20-1 and TRBJ1-1; D remains ambiguous. The ends were cut back, 5 bases at V and 2 bases at J, with 9 bases in the middle. Germline loops: CDR1 DFQATT, CDR2 SNEGSKA (reference sequence). There are 12 residues in the CDR3.

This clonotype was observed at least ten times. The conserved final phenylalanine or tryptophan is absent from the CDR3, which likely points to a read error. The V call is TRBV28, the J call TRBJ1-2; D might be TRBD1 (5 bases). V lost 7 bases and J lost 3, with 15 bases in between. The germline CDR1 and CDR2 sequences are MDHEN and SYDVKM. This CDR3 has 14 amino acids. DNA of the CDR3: TGTGCCAGCAAGGAAACAGGTTCTCACTATGGCTACACCCTC. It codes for CASKETGSHYGYTL.

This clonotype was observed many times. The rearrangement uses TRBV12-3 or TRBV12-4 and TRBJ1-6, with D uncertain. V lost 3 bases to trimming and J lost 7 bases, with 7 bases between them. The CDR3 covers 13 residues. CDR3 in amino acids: CASSLESNSPLHF. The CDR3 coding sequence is TGTGCCAGCAGTTTGGAGTCGAATTCACCCCTCCACTTT.

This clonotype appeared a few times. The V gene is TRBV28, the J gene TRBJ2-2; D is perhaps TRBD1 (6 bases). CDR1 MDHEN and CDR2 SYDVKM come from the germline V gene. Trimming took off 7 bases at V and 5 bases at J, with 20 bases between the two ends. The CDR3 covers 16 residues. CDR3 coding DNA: TGTGCCAGCACCCGACAGGCTAGTGTGGGGACCGGGGAGCTGTTTTTT. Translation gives CASTRQASVGTGELFF.

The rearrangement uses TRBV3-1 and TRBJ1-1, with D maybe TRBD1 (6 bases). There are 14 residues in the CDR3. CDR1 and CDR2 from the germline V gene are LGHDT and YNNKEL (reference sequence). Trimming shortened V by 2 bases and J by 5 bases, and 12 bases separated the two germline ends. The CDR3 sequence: CASSQLTGRTEAFF. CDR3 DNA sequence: TGTGCCAGCAGCCAATTAACAGGGCGGACTGAAGCTTTCTTT.

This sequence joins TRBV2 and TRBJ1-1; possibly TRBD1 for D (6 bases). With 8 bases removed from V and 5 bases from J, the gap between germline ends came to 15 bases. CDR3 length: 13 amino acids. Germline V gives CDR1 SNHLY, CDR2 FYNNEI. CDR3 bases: TGTGCCAGCGGGGGCAGGGAGGAAACTGAAGCTTTCTTT. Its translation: CASGGREETEAFF.

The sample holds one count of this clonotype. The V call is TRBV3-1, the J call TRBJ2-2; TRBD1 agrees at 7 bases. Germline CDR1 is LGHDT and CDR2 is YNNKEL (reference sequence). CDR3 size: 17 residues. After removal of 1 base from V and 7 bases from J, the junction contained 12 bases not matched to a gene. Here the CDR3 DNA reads TGTGCCAGCAGCCAAGCAAGACAGGGACCCTTTGGCGGGGAGCTGTTTTTT. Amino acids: CASSQARQGPFGGELFF.

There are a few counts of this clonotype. The DNA of the CDR3 is TGTGCCAGCAGCTTAGCGGGGGCATGGGGGACTAATCAGCCCCAGCATTTT. This gives the protein CASSLAGAWGTNQPQHF. The rearrangement links TRBV7-2 to TRBJ1-5; perhaps TRBD1 as D (6 bases). The CDR3 contains 17 residues. Germline V gene lookup returns CDR1 SGHTA and CDR2 FQGNSA. V shed 0 bases and J shed 4 bases, with 16 bases lying between them.

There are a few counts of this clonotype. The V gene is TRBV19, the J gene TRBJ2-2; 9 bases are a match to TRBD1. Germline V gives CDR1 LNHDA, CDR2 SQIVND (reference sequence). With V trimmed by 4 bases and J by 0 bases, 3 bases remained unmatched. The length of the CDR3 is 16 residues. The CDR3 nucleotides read TGTGCCAGTAGTAGCGGACAGGGGACGAACACCGGGGAGCTGTTTTTT. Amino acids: CASSSGQGTNTGELFF. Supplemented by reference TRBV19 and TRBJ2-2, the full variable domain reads DGGITQSPKYLFRKEGQNVTLSCEQNLNHDAMYWYRQDPGQGLRLIYYSQIVNDFQKGDIAEGYSVSREKKESFPLTVTSAQKNPTAFYLCASSSGQGTNTGELFFGEGSRLTVL.

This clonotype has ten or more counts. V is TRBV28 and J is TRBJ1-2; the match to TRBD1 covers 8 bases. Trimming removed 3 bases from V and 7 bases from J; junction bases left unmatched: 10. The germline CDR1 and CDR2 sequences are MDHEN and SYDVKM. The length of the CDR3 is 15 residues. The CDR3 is CASSLFPRDRGGYTF. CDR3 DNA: TGTGCCAGCAGTTTGTTCCCCCGTGACAGGGGTGGCTACACCTTC.

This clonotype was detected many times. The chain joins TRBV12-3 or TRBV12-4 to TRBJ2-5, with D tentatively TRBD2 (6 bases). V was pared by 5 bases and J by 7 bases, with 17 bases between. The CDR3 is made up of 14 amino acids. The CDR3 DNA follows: TGTGCCAGCAGTGGAGGGACTGTGGTAGGGACCCAGTACTTC. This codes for CASSGGTVVGTQYF.

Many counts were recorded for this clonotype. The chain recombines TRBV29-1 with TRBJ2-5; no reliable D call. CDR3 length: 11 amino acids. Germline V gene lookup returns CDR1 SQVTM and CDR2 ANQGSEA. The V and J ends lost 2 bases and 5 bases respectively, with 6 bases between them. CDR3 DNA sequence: TGCAGCGTTGAAACTAAGGAGACCCAGTACTTC. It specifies CSVETKETQYF.

CDR3 sequence reads: CASSLVASGMSTYEQYF. The DNA for the CDR3 is TGTGCCAGCAGCTTGGTGGCTAGCGGGATGTCAACCTACGAGCAGTACTTC. V usage is TRBV5-4 and J usage is TRBJ2-7; 9 bases are shared with TRBD2. The CDR3 spans 17 residues. Looked up from germline, CDR1 is SGHNT and CDR2 is YYREEE (reference sequence). With V trimmed by 0 bases and J by 2 bases, 9 bases remained unmatched. Full variable domain (missing parts from reference TRBV5-4 and TRBJ2-7): ETGVTQSPTHLIKTRGQQVTLRCSSQSGHNTVSWYQQALGQGPQFIFQYYREEENGRGNFPPRFSGLQFPNYSSELNVNALELDDSALYLCASSLVASGMSTYEQYFGPGTRLTVT.

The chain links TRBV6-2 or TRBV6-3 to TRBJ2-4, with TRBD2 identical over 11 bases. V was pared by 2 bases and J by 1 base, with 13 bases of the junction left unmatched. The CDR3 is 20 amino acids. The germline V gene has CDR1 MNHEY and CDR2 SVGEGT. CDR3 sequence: CASSYRTLAGGGLAKNIQYF. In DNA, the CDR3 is TGTGCCAGCAGTTACCGGACCTTAGCGGGAGGGGGTTTGGCCAAAAACATTCAGTACTTC.

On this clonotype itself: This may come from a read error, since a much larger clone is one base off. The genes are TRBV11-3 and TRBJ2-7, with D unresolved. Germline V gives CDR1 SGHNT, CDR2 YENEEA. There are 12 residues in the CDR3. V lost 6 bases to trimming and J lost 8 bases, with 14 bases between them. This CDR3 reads CASSLGQVKQYF. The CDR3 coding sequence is TGTGCCAGCAGTCTAGGGCAGGTCAAGCAGTACTTC. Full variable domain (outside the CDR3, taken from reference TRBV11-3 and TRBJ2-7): EAGVVQSPRYKIIEKKQPVAFWCNPISGHNTLYWYLQNLGQGPELLIRYENEEAVDDSQLPKDRFSAERLKGVDSTLKIQPAELGDSAVYLCASSLGQVKQYFGPGTRLTVT.

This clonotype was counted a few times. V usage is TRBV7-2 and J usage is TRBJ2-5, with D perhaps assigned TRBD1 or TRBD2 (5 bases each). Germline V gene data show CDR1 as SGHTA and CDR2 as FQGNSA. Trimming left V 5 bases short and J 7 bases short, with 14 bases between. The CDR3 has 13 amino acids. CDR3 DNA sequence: TGTGCCAGCAGCCCACTAAATGGGGGGACCCAGTACTTC. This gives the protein CASSPLNGGTQYF.

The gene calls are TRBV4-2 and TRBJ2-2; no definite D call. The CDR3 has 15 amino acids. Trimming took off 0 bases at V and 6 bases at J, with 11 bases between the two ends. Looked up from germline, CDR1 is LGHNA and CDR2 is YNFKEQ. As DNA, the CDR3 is TGTGCCAGCAGCCAAGACTCGACGGTCCCCGGGGAGCTGTTTTTT. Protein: CASSQDSTVPGELFF.

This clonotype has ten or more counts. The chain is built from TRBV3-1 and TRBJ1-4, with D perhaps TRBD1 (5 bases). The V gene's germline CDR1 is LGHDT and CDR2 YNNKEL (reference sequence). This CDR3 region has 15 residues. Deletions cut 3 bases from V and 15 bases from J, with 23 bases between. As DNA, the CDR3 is TGTGCCAGCAGCCATTCGGCGGGGGTCGGAGGTTTGTTGTTTTTT. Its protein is CASSHSAGVGGLLFF. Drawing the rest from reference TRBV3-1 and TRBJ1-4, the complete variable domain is DTAVSQTPKYLVTQMGNDKSIKCEQNLGHDTMYWYKQDSKKFLKIMFSYNNKELIINETVPNRFSPKSPDKAHLNLHINSLELGDSAVYFCASSHSAGVGGLLFFGSGTQLSVL.

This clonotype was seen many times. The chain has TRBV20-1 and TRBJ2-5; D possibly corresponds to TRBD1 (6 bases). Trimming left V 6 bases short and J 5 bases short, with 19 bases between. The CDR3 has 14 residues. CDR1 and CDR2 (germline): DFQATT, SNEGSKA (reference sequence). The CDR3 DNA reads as TGCAGTGCCGACAGCTCAGGGGCCTGGGAGACCCAGTACTTC. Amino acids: CSADSSGAWETQYF.

The CDR3 spells CASSPGQITSRFTF. CDR3 bases: TGTGCCAGCAGCCCGGGACAGATAACTTCGCGCTTCACCTTC. The gene calls are TRBV6-2 or TRBV6-3 and TRBJ1-2; 7 bases are shared with TRBD1. J lost 13 bases, V lost 6 bases, and 17 bases had no gene match. CDR1 and CDR2 (germline): MNHEY, SVGEGT. The CDR3 runs to 14 residues.

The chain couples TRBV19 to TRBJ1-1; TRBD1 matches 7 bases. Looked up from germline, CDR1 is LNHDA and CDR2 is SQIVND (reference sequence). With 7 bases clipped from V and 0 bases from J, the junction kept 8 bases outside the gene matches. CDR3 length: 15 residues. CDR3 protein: CASISRQGLNTEAFF. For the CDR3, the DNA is TGTGCCAGTATTAGTCGACAGGGCTTGAACACTGAAGCTTTCTTT. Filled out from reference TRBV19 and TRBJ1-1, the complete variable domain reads DGGITQSPKYLFRKEGQNVTLSCEQNLNHDAMYWYRQDPGQGLRLIYYSQIVNDFQKGDIAEGYSVSREKKESFPLTVTSAQKNPTAFYLCASISRQGLNTEAFFGQGTRLTVV.

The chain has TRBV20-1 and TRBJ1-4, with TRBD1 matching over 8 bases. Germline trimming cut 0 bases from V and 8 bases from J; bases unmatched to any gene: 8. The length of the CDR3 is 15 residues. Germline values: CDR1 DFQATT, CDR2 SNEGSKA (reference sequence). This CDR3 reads CSARDYTGGAEKLFF. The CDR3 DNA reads TGCAGTGCTAGAGACTATACAGGGGGGGCGGAAAAACTGTTTTTT.